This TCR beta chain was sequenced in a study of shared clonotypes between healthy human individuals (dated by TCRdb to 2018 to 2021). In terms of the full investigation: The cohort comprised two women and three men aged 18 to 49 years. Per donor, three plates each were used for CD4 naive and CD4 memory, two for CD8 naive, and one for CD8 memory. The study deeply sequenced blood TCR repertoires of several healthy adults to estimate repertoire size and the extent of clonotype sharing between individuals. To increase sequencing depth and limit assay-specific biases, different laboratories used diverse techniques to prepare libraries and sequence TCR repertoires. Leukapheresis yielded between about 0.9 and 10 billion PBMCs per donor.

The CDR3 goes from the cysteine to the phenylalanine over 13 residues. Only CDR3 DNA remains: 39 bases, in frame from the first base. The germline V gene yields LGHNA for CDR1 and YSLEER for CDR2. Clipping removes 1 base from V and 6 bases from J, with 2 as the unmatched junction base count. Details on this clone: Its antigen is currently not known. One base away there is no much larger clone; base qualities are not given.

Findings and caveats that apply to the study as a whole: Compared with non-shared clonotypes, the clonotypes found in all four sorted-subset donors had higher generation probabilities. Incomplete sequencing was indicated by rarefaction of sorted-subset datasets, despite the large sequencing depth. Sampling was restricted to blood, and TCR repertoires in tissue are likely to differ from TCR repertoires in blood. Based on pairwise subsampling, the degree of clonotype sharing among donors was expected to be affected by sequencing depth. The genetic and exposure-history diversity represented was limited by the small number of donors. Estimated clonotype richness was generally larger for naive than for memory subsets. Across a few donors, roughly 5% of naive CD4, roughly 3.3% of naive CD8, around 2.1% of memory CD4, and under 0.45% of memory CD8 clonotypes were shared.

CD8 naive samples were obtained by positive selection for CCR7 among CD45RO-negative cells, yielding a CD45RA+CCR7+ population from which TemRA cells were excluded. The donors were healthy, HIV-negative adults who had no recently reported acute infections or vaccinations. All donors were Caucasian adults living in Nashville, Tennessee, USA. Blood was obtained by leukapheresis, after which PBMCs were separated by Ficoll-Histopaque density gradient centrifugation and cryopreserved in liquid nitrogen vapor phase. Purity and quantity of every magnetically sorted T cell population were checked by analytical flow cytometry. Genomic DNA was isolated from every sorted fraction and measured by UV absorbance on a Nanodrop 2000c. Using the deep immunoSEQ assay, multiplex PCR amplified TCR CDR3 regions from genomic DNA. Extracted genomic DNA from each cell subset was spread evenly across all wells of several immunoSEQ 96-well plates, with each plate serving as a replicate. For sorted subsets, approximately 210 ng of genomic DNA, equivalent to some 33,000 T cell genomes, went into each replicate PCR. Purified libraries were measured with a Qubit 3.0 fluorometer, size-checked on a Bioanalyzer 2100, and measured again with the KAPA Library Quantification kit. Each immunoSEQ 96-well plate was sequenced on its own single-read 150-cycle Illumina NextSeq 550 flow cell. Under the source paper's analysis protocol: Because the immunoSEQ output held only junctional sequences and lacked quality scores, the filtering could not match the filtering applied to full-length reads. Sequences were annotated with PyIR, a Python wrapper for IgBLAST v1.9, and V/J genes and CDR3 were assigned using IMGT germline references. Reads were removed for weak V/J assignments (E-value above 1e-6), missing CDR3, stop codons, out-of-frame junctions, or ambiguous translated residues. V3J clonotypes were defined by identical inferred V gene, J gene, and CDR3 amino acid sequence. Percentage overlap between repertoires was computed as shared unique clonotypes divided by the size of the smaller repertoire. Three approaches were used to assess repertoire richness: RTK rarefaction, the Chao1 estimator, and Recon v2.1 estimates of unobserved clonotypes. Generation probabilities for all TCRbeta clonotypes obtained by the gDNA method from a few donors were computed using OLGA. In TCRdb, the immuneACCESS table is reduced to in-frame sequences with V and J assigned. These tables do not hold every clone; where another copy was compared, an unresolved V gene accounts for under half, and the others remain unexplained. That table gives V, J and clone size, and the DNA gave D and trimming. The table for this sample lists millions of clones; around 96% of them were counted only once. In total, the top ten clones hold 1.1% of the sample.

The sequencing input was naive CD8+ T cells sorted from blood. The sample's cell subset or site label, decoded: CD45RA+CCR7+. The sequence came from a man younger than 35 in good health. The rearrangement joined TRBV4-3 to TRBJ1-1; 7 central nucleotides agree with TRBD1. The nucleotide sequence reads TGCGCCAGCAGCCAAGGGACAGGCGCTGAAGCTTTCTTT. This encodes CASSQGTGAEAFF.